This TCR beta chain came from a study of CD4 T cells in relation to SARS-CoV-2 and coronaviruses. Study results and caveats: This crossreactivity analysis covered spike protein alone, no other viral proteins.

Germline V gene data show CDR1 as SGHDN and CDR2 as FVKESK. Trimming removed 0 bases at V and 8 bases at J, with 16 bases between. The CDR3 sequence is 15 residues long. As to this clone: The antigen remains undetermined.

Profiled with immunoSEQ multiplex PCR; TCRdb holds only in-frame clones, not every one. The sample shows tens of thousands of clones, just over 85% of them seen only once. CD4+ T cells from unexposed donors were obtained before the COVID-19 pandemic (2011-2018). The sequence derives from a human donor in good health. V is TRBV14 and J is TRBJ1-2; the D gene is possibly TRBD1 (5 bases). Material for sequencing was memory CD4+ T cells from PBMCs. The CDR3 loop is CASSQENLRGAGYTF. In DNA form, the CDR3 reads TGTGCCAGCAGCCAAGAAAACCTTCGAGGGGCCGGCTACACCTTC. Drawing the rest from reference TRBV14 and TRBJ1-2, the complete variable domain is EAGVTQFPSHSVIEKGQTVTLRCDPISGHDNLYWYRRVMGKEIKFLLHFVKESKQDESGMPNNRFLAERTGGTYSTLKVQPAELEDSGVYFCASSQENLRGAGYTFGSGTRLTVV.